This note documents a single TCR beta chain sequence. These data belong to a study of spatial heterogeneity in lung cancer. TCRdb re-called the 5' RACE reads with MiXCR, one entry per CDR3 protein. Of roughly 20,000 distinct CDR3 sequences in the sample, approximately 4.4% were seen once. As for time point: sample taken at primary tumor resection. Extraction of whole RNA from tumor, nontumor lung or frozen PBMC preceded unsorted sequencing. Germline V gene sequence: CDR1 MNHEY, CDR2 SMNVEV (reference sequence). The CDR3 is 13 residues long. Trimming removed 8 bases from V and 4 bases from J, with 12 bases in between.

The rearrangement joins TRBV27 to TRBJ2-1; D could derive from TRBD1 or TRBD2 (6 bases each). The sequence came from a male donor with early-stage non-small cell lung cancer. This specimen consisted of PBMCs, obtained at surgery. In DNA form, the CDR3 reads TGTGCCAGCGGCAGGGGACTGTACAATGAGCAGTTCTTC. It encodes CASGRGLYNEQFF.